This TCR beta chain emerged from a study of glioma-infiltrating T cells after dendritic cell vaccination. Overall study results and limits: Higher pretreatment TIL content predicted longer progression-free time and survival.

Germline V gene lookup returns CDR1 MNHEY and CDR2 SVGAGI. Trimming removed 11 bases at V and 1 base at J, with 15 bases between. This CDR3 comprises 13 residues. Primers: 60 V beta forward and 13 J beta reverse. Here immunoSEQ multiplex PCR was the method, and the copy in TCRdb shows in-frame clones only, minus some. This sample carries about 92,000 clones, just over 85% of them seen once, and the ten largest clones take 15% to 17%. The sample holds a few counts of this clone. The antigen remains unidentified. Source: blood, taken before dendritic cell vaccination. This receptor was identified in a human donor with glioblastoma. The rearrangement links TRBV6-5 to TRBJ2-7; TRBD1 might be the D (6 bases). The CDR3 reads CASQGPNSYEQYF. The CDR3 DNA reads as TGTGCCTCCCAGGGGCCTAATTCCTACGAGCAGTACTTC.